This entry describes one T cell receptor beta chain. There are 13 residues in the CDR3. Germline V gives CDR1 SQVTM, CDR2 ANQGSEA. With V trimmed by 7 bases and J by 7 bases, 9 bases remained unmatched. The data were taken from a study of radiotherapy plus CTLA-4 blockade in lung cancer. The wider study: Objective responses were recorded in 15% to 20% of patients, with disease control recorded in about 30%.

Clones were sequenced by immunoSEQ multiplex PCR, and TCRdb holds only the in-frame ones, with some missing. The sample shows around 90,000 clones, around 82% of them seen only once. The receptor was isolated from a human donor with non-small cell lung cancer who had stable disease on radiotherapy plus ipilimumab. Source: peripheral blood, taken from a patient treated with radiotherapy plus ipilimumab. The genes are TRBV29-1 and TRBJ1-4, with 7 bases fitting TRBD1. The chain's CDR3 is CSATGTDSEKLFF. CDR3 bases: TGCAGCGCAACCGGGACAGATAGTGAAAAACTGTTTTTT.